Reported below is one TCR beta chain. What it recognizes is unknown. In terms of origin and age, donors were healthy Caucasian individuals from Russia aged roughly 6 to 95. PBMCs numbering at least 6 million were isolated per sample. The second PCR ran roughly 7 to 12 cycles with a sample-barcoded 5' primer and J-beta primers. Each CDR3 protein gets one entry after TCRdb re-called the 5' RACE reads with MiXCR. Of approximately 800,000 distinct CDR3 sequences in the sample, about 37% were seen once. The CDR3 totals 12 residues. Germline V CDR1 and CDR2: SEHNR, FQNEAQ (reference sequence). V lost 10 bases and J 2 bases, leaving 9 bases between the germline ends. The source of the sample is a study of blood T cells in healthy people across ages. Findings and caveats of the study: Higher diversity and more naive CD4+ cells were features of long-lived donors, compared to aged donors.

The rearrangement joins TRBV7-9 to TRBJ1-5; D not resolved. The sample consisted of blood. This sequence originates from a man between 18 and 29 years old in good health. In DNA, the CDR3 is TGTGCCACCGGACCAGGCAATCAGCCCCAGCATTTT. This encodes CATGPGNQPQHF. Full variable domain (missing parts from reference TRBV7-9 and TRBJ1-5): DTGVSQNPRHKITKRGQNVTFRCDPISEHNRLYWYRQTLGQGPEFLTYFQNEAQLEKSRLLSDRFSAERPKGSFSTLEIQRTEQGDSAMYLCATGPGNQPQHFGDGTRLSIL.